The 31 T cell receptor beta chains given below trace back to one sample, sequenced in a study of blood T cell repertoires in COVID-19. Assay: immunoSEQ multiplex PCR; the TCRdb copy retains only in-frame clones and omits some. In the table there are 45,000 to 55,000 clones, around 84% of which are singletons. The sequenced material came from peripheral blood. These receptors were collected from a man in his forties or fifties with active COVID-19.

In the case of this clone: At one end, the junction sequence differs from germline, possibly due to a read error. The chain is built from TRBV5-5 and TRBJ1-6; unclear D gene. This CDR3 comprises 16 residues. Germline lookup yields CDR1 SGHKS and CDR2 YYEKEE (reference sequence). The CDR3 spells CASSLELHSNNSPLHF. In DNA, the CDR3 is TGTGCCAGCAGCTTGGAACTGCACTCCAATAATTCACCCCTCCACTTT.

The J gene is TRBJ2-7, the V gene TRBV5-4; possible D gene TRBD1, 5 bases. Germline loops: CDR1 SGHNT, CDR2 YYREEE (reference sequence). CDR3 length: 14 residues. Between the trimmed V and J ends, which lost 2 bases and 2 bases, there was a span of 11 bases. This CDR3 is CASSLESTAYEQYF. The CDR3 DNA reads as TGTGCCAGCAGCTTAGAGTCGACAGCCTACGAGCAGTACTTC.

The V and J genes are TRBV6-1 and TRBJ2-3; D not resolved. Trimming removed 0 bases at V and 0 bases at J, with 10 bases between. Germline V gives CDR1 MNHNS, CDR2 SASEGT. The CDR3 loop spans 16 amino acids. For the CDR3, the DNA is TGTGCCAGCAGTGAAGCGGGTTGGGCCAGCACAGATACGCAGTATTTT. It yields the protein CASSEAGWASTDTQYF.

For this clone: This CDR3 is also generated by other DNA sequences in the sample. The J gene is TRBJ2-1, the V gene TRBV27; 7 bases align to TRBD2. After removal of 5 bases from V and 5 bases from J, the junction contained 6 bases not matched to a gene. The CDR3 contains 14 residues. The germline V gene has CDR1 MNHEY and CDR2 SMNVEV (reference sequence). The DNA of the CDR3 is TGTGCCAGCAGTCCCGGGACTACCAACAATGAGCAGTTCTTC. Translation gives CASSPGTTNNEQFF.

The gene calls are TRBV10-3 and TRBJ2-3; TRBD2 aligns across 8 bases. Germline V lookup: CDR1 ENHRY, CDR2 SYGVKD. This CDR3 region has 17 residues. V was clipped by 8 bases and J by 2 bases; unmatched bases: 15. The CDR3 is CAIGGRGAPFYTDTQYF. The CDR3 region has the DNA TGTGCCATCGGAGGGCGGGGGGCGCCGTTTTACACAGATACGCAGTATTTT.

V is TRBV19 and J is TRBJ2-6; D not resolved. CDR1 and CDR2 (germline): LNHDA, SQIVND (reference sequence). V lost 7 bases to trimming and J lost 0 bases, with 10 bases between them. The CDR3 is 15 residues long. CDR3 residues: CASTGSRSGANVLTF. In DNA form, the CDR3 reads TGTGCCAGTACCGGGTCCCGCTCTGGGGCCAACGTCCTGACTTTC. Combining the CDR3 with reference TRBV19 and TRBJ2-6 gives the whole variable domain DGGITQSPKYLFRKEGQNVTLSCEQNLNHDAMYWYRQDPGQGLRLIYYSQIVNDFQKGDIAEGYSVSREKKESFPLTVTSAQKNPTAFYLCASTGSRSGANVLTFGAGSRLTVL.

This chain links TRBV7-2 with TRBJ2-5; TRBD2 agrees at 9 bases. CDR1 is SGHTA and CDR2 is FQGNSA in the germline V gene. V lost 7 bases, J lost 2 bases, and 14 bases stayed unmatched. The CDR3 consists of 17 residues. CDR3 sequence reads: CASTPWGLAGLQETQYF. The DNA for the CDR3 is TGTGCCAGCACCCCCTGGGGGCTAGCGGGGTTGCAAGAGACCCAGTACTTC.

The CDR3 region has the DNA TGTGCCAGTAGTATTAACAATGAGCAGTTCTTC. Translating it yields CASSINNEQFF. V usage is TRBV19 and J usage is TRBJ2-1; D not resolved. The V end lost 3 bases, the J end lost 5 bases, and 2 bases lay between the germline ends. Per the germline V gene, CDR1 is LNHDA and CDR2 is SQIVND (reference sequence). The CDR3 runs 11 residues.

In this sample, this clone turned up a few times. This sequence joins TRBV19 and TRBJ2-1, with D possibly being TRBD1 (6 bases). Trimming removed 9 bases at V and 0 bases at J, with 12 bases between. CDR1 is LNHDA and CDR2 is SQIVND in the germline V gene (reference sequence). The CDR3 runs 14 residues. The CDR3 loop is CASKTGSSYNEQFF. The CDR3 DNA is TGTGCCAGCAAAACAGGGAGCTCCTACAATGAGCAGTTCTTC.

The CDR3 sequence is CASSSDRVNTGELFF. Written as DNA, the CDR3 is TGTGCCAGCAGCTCGGACAGGGTGAACACCGGGGAGCTGTTTTTT. The gene calls are TRBV21-1 and TRBJ2-2; TRBD1, the D gene given by the table, was not confirmed from the DNA. TRBV21-1 is flagged as a pseudogene. The CDR3 contains 15 residues.

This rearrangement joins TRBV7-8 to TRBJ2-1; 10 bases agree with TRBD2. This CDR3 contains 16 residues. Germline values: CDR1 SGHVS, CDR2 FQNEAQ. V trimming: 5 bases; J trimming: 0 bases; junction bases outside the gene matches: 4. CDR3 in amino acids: CASSELAGVSYNEQFF. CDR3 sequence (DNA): TGTGCCAGCAGCGAGCTAGCGGGGGTCTCCTACAATGAGCAGTTCTTC.

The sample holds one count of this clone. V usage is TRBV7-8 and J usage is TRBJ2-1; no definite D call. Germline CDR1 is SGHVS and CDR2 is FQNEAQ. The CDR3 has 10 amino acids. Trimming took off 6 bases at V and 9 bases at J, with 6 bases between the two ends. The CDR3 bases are TGTGCCAGCAGGGAGTCTGAGCAGTTCTTC. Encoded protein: CASRESEQFF.

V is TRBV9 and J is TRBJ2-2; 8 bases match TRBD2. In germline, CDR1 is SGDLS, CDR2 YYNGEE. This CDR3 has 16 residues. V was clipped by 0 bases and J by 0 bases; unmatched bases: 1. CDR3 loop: CASSVAGGTNTGELFF. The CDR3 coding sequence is TGTGCCAGCAGCGTAGCGGGGGGGACGAACACCGGGGAGCTGTTTTTT.

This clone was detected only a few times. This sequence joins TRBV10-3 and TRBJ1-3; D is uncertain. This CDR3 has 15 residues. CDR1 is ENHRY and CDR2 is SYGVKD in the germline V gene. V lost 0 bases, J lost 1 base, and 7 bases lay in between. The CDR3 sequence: CAISESQISGNTIYF. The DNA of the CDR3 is TGTGCCATCAGTGAGTCCCAGATATCTGGAAACACCATATATTTT.

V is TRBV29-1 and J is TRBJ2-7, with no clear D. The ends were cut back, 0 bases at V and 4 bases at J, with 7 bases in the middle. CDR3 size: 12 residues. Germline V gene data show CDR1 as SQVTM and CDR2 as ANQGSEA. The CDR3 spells CSVEESNYEQYF. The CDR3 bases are TGCAGCGTTGAAGAGTCAAATTACGAGCAGTACTTC.

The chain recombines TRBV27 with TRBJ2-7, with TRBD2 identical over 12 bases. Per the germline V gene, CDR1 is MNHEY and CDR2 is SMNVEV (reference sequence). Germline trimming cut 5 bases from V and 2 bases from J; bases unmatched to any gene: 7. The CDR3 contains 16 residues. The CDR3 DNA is TGTGCCAGCAGTCCAGGACTAGCGGGGACGGCCTACGAGCAGTACTTC. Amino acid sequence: CASSPGLAGTAYEQYF.

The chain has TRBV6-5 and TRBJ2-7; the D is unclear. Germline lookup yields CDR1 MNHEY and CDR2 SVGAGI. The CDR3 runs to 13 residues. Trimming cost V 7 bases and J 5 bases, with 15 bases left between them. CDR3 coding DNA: TGTGCCAGCACCCTAGAAGTCATCCACGAGCAGTACTTC. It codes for CASTLEVIHEQYF.

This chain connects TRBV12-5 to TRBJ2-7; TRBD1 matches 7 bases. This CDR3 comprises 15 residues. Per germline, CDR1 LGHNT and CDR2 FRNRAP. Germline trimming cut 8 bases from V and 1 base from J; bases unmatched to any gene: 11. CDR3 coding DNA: TGTGCTAGTCCCTCCGTCGACAGGGCGTCCTACGAGCAGTACTTC. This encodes CASPSVDRASYEQYF.

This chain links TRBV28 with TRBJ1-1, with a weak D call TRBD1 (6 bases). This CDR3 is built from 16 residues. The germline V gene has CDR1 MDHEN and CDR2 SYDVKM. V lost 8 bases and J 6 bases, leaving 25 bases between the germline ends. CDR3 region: CASRKGRGGRSSEAFF. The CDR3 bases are TGTGCCAGCCGGAAAGGGAGGGGGGGCCGGTCATCTGAAGCTTTCTTT.

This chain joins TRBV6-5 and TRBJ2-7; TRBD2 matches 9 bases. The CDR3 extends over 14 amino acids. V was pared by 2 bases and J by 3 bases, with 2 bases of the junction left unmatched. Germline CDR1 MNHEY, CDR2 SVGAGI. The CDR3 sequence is CASSYSSGGYEQYF. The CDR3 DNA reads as TGTGCCAGCAGTTACAGTAGCGGGGGCTACGAGCAGTACTTC.

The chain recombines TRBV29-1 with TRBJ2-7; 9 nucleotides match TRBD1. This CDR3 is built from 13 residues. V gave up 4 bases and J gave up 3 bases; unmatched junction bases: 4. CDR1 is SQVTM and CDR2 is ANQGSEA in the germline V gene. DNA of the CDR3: TGCAGCGTTGCTGGACAGGGGATCTACGAGCAGTACTTC. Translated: CSVAGQGIYEQYF.

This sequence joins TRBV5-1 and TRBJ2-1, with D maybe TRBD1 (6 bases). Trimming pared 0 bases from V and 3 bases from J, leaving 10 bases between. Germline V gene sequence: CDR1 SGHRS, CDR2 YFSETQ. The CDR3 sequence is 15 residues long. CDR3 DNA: TGCGCCAGCAGCTTGGTCCCGGACAGCTACAATGAGCAGTTCTTC. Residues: CASSLVPDSYNEQFF.

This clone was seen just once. The CDR3: CASSGLAGGRSSYNEQFF. In DNA form, the CDR3 reads TGTGCCAGCAGTGGACTAGCGGGGGGTCGAAGCTCCTACAATGAGCAGTTCTTC. The chain has TRBV2 and TRBJ2-1, with TRBD2 matching 13 bases. V was pared by 4 bases and J by 0 bases, with 6 bases of the junction left unmatched. Looked up from germline, CDR1 is SNHLY and CDR2 is FYNNEI. The CDR3 runs 18 residues.

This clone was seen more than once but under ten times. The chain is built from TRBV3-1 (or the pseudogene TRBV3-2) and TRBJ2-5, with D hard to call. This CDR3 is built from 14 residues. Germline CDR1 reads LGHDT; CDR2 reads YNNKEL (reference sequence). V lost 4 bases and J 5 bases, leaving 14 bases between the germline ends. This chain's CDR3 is CASSRSASWETQYF. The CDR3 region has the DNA TGTGCCAGCAGCCGTAGTGCGTCGTGGGAGACCCAGTACTTC.

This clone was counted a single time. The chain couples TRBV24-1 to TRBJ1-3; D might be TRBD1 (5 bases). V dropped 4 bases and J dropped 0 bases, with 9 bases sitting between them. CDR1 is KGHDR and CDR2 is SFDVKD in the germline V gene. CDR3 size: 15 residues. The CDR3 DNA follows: TGTGCCACCAGTGACGGGGGGAGCTCTGGAAACACCATATATTTT. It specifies CATSDGGSSGNTIYF.

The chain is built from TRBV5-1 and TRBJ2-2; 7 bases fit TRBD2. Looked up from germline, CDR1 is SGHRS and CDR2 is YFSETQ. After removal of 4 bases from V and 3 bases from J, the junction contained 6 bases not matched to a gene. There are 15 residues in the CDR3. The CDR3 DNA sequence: TGCGCCAGCAGCCCGCCTAGCGGATACACCGGGGAGCTGTTTTTT. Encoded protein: CASSPPSGYTGELFF.

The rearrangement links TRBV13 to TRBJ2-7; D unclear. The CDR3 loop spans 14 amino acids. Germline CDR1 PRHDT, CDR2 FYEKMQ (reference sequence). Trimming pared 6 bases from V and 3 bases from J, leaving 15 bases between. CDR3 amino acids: CASSSQVLFYEQYF. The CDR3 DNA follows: TGTGCCAGCAGTTCGCAGGTCCTATTCTACGAGCAGTACTTC. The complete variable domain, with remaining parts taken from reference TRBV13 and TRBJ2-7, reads AAGVIQSPRHLIKEKRETATLKCYPIPRHDTVYWYQQGPGQDPQFLISFYEKMQSDKGSIPDRFSAQQFSDYHSELNMSSLELGDSALYFCASSSQVLFYEQYFGPGTRLTVT.

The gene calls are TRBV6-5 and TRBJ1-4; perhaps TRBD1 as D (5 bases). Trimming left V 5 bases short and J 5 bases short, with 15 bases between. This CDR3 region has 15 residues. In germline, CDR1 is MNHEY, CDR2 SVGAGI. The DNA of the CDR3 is TGTGCCAGCAGTCTTACGGCGGGACCGAATGAAAAACTGTTTTTT. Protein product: CASSLTAGPNEKLFF.

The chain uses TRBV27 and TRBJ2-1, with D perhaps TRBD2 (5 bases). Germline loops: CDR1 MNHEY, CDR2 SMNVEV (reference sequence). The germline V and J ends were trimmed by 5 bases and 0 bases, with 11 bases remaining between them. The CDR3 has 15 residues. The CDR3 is CASSTSGSSYNEQFF. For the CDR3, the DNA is TGTGCCAGCAGTACCAGCGGTAGCTCCTACAATGAGCAGTTCTTC.

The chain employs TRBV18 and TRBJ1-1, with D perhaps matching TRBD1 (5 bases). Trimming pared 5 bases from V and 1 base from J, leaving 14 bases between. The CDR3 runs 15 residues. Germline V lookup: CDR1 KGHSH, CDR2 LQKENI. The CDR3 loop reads CASSAQGPGNTEAFF. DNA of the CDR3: TGTGCCAGCTCAGCCCAGGGTCCCGGGAACACTGAAGCTTTCTTT.

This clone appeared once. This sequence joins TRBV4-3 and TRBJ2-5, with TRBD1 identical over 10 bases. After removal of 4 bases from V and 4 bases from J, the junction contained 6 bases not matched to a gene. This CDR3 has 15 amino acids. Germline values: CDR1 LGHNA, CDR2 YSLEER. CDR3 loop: CASSPGTGDGETQYF. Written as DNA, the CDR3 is TGCGCCAGCAGCCCCGGGACAGGGGATGGAGAGACCCAGTACTTC.